The 24 T cell receptor beta chains listed next were all sequenced from one sample in a study of CD8 T cells in ankylosing spondylitis. TCRdb reprocessed the 5' RACE reads via MiXCR and lists one record per CDR3 protein. Of about 360,000 distinct CDR3 sequences listed, roughly 20% are singletons. The sample taken for sequencing was blood, either unsorted or a sorted T cell fraction (not recorded which). The source of these receptors is a male donor with ankylosing spondylitis or in good health (not recorded which).

The gene calls are TRBV9 and TRBJ2-3, with TRBD1 as a possible D gene (8 bases). Germline CDR1 SGDLS, CDR2 YYNGEE. Trimming removed 3 bases at V and 6 bases at J, with 23 bases between. The CDR3 consists of 17 residues. The CDR3, as DNA: TGTGCCAGCAGCGGTGACAGGGGAGGGAAGTTATACGATACGCAGTATTTT. Residues: CASSGDRGGKLYDTQYF.

This clonotype has just a few counts. The rearrangement uses TRBV11-2 and TRBJ2-6; no firm D call. This CDR3 contains 13 residues. Looked up from germline, CDR1 is SGHAT and CDR2 is FQNNGV. The CDR3 sequence: CAVRDSGANVLTF. CDR3 coding DNA: TGTGCAGTTAGGGACTCTGGGGCCAACGTCCTGACTTTC.

This clonotype was recorded many times. The CDR3 region has the DNA TGTGCCAGCAGATCTGCCGGGACGGCGAACACCGGGGAGCTGTTTTTT. Translation: CASRSAGTANTGELFF. V usage is TRBV7-2 and J usage is TRBJ2-2; possibly TRBD1 or TRBD2 for D (5 bases each). Trimming removed 6 bases at V and 0 bases at J, with 14 bases between. This CDR3 has 16 residues. Germline values: CDR1 SGHTA, CDR2 FQGNSA.

This clonotype was seen a handful of times. V is TRBV11-2 and J is TRBJ2-1; maybe TRBD1 (5 bases). CDR1 and CDR2 from the germline V gene are SGHAT and FQNNGV. The CDR3 has 14 residues. Trimming took 5 bases from V and 5 from J, leaving 13 bases between them. As DNA, the CDR3 is TGTGCCAGCAGCCCTTCAGGGATCAACAATGAGCAGTTCTTC. Protein product: CASSPSGINNEQFF.

V gene TRBV2 combines with J gene TRBJ2-7; maybe TRBD2 (6 bases). Per the germline V gene, CDR1 is SNHLY and CDR2 is FYNNEI. The ends were cut back, 6 bases at V and 5 bases at J, with 17 bases in the middle. The CDR3 has 14 residues. The CDR3 bases are TGTGCCAGCAGCTGGGAGGCCAGGAGCGACGAGCAGTACTTC. It yields the protein CASSWEARSDEQYF.

This clonotype appeared many times. This CDR3 is CASSPWTGGVETQYF. As DNA, the CDR3 is TGCGCCAGCAGCCCCTGGACAGGGGGCGTAGAGACCCAGTACTTC. The chain employs TRBV4-1 and TRBJ2-5, with 11 bases identical to TRBD1. J gave up 4 bases and V 4 bases, and 5 bases lay outside the gene matches. The CDR3 length is 15 residues. Germline CDR1 MGHRA, CDR2 YSYEKL.

This CDR3 is CATSDGGTGELFF. DNA of the CDR3: TGTGCCACCAGTGATGGGGGGACCGGGGAGCTGTTTTTT. The chain is built from TRBV24-1 and TRBJ2-2; possibly TRBD2 for D (6 bases). The CDR3 length is 13 residues. Trimming removed 3 bases from V and 5 bases from J, with 6 bases in between. Germline CDR1 reads KGHDR; CDR2 reads SFDVKD.

This clonotype appeared a few times. The V and J genes are TRBV7-3 and TRBJ2-1; weak D call: TRBD2 (6 bases). The V end was cut by 1 base, the J end by 7 bases, with 14 bases between. This CDR3 region has 15 residues. Germline CDR1 and CDR2: SGHTA and FQGTGA. CDR3 in amino acids: CASSLMGGAGNEQFF. DNA for the CDR3: TGTGCCAGCAGCTTAATGGGGGGTGCTGGGAATGAGCAGTTCTTC.

The chain recombines TRBV9 with TRBJ2-1; 7 bases line up with TRBD2. This CDR3 comprises 15 residues. The germline V gene encodes CDR1 SGDLS and CDR2 YYNGEE. V lost 2 bases, J lost 5 bases, and 7 bases stayed unmatched. CDR3 DNA sequence: TGTGCCAGCAGCGTGTGGGGAGGGGAGAACAATGAGCAGTTCTTC. Residues: CASSVWGGENNEQFF.

This clonotype was seen once. The junction departs from germline at one end; a sequencing error may be responsible. V is TRBV2 and J is TRBJ2-7; D may be TRBD2 (6 bases). The CDR3 sequence is 11 residues long. Germline CDR1 SNHLY, CDR2 FYNNEI. CDR3 sequence (DNA): TGTGCCAGCAGTGAAGCGCGGGGTTCTGACTTC. It codes for CASSEARGSDF.

This clonotype was seen a handful of times. The chain employs TRBV9 and TRBJ2-7; TRBD2 matches 15 bases. V was pared by 0 bases and J by 5 bases, with 0 bases of the junction left unmatched. Germline V gives CDR1 SGDLS, CDR2 YYNGEE. The CDR3 consists of 15 residues. CDR3 loop: CASSVGTSGGDEQYF. CDR3 in DNA: TGTGCCAGCAGCGTAGGGACTAGCGGGGGGGACGAGCAGTACTTC.

This clonotype was detected a few times. This chain joins TRBV29-1 and TRBJ1-2; D is unclear. V was shortened by 6 bases and J by 5 bases, with 19 bases between the two germline ends. This CDR3 is 14 amino acids long. Looked up from germline, CDR1 is SQVTM and CDR2 is ANQGSEA. The CDR3: CSVIPGTDYYGYTF. DNA of the CDR3: TGCAGCGTGATCCCCGGAACCGATTATTATGGCTACACCTTC.

This sequence joins TRBV11-2 and TRBJ1-6, with 11 bases identical to TRBD1. Per germline, CDR1 SGHAT and CDR2 FQNNGV. The CDR3 covers 15 residues. The V segment lost 5 bases and the J segment 7 bases; nucleotides outside the gene matches: 4. The CDR3 region is CASSRTGGMNSPLHF. The CDR3 DNA sequence: TGTGCCAGCAGCCGGACAGGGGGCATGAATTCACCCCTCCACTTT.

This clonotype was counted between two and nine times. This chain uses TRBV2 with TRBJ2-3; 10 bases map to TRBD1. This CDR3 contains 15 residues. Germline V gene lookup returns CDR1 SNHLY and CDR2 FYNNEI. J gave up 1 base and V 7 bases, and 5 bases lay outside the gene matches. The CDR3 loop reads CASNLGQGGTDTQYF. Written as DNA, the CDR3 is TGTGCCAGCAACCTAGGACAGGGGGGCACAGATACGCAGTATTTT.

The gene calls are TRBV4-1 and TRBJ2-2, with 9 bases identical to TRBD2. Trimming removed 0 bases from V and 7 bases from J; junction bases left unmatched: 12. The germline V gene has CDR1 MGHRA and CDR2 YSYEKL. CDR3 size: 18 residues. DNA for the CDR3: TGCGCCAGCAGCCAAGAAACAGGGCTAGCGGGGTATCACGGGGAGCTGTTTTTT. This encodes CASSQETGLAGYHGELFF.

This clonotype was seen a handful of times. The J gene is TRBJ2-5, the V gene TRBV12-3 or TRBV12-4; 7 nucleotides align to TRBD1. The CDR3 totals 15 residues. V shed 6 bases and J 5 bases; nucleotides not matched to a gene: 12. The CDR3 is CASSHDRERSETQYF. The CDR3 DNA reads TGTGCCAGCAGCCATGACAGGGAAAGGTCCGAGACCCAGTACTTC.

The chain couples TRBV20-1 to TRBJ2-5; D may match TRBD1 or TRBD2 (6 bases each). The germline V gene has CDR1 DFQATT and CDR2 SNEGSKA (reference sequence). The CDR3 runs to 15 residues. V dropped 1 base and J dropped 4 bases, with 16 bases sitting between them. The CDR3 loop reads CSARVGGWGLETQYF. In DNA form, the CDR3 reads TGCAGTGCTAGAGTTGGGGGGTGGGGGCTAGAGACCCAGTACTTC.

This clonotype turned up a few times. The V gene is TRBV7-9, the J gene TRBJ2-1; D may be TRBD2 (6 bases). The V and J ends lost 3 bases and 2 bases respectively, with 14 bases between them. From germline, CDR1 is SEHNR and CDR2 FQNEAQ (reference sequence). The CDR3 extends over 16 amino acids. The CDR3 bases are TGTGCCAGCAGCTTGGGACTGGGGGTGGCCTACAATGAGCAGTTCTTC. Translated: CASSLGLGVAYNEQFF.

There are many counts of this clonotype. The chain combines TRBV12-3 or TRBV12-4 with TRBJ2-5, with 7 bases identical to TRBD1. This CDR3 is built from 14 residues. With 5 bases clipped from V and 1 base from J, the junction kept 4 bases outside the gene matches. The CDR3 here is CASSDWTGQETQYF. The CDR3 DNA sequence: TGTGCCAGCAGTGACTGGACAGGCCAAGAGACCCAGTACTTC.

The rearrangement joins TRBV12-3 or TRBV12-4 to TRBJ2-7; D gene uncertain. CDR3 length: 12 residues. Trimming left V 4 bases short and J 7 bases short, with 11 bases between. The CDR3 DNA reads TGTGCCAGCAGTTCGGGTCCCGGGGAGCAGTACTTC. Its protein product is CASSSGPGEQYF.

The table lists this clonotype with many counts. This rearrangement joins TRBV15 to TRBJ2-3, with D unresolved. The germline gives CDR1 LNHNV, CDR2 YYDKDF (reference sequence). The length of the CDR3 is 15 residues. V lost 0 bases and J lost 1, with 8 bases in between. CDR3 sequence reads: CATSRDRSGTDTQYF. Written as DNA, the CDR3 is TGTGCCACCAGCAGAGACAGGTCGGGCACAGATACGCAGTATTTT.

Points on this clonotype: The CDR3 end shows no conserved phenylalanine or tryptophan, and so a read error is likely. Because the CDR3's place on the DNA is in doubt, the DNA is left out and the CDR3 is given as listed by TCRdb. J is TRBJ1-1 and V is TRBV12-3 or TRBV12-4; the DNA was not compared with TRBD1, the D call given in the table. The CDR3 comprises 9 residues, both ends counted. The CDR3 reads CASRDKGEI.

This clonotype occurred many times. V usage is TRBV12-3 or TRBV12-4 and J usage is TRBJ2-3; D is possibly TRBD2 (6 bases). V was shortened by 10 bases and J by 4 bases, with 12 bases between the two germline ends. The CDR3 loop spans 12 amino acids. CDR3: CATLGGADTQYF. Here the CDR3 DNA reads TGTGCCACGTTGGGGGGAGCAGATACGCAGTATTTT.

In this sample, this clonotype turned up many times. The J gene is TRBJ1-4, the V gene TRBV7-9; D gene uncertain. Per the germline V gene, CDR1 is SEHNR and CDR2 is FQNEAQ (reference sequence). Deletions cut 1 base from V and 6 bases from J, with 0 bases between. The CDR3 has 11 amino acids. The CDR3 loop reads CASSLDEKLFF. The CDR3 DNA sequence: TGTGCCAGCAGCTTAGATGAAAAACTGTTTTTT.